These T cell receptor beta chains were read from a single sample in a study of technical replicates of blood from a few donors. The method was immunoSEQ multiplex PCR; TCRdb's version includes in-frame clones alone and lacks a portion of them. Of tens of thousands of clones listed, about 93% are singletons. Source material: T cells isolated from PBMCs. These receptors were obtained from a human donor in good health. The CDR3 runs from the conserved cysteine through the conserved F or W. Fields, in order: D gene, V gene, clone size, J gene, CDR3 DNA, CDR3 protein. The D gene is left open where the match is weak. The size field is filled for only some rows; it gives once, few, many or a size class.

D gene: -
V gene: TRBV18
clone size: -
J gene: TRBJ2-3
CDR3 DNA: TGTGCCAGCTCAGACCGAATACGCGGGGAACGCACAGATACGCAGTATTTT
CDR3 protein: CASSDRIRGERTDTQYF

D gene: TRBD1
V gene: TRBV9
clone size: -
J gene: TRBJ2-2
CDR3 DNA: TGTGCCAGCAGCGTACAACGGGACAGGGTTTCCGGGGAGCTGTTTTTT
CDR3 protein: CASSVQRDRVSGELFF

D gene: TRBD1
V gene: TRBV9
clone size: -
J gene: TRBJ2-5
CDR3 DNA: TGTGCCAGCAGCGTAGGGACAGGGGGGGCCCAAGAGACCCAGTACTTC
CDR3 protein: CASSVGTGGAQETQYF

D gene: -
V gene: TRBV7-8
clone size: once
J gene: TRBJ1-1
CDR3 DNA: TGTGCCAGCAGCTCTACAGGGAACACTGAAGCTTTCTTT
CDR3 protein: CASSSTGNTEAFF

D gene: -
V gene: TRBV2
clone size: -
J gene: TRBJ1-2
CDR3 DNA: TGTGCCAGCAGTGAAGTCGGAGCATTAAACTATGGCTACACCTTC
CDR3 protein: CASSEVGALNYGYTF

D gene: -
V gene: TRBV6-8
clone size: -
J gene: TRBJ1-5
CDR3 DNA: TGTGCCAGCAGTTATAGCGGCGGCCGACAGACCTATAGCAATCAGCCCCAGCATTTT
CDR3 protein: CASSYSGGRQTYSNQPQHF

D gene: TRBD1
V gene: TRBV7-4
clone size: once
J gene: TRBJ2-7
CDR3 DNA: TGTGCCAGCAGCTCGGACAGGACTTTCTACGAGCAGTACTTC
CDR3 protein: CASSSDRTFYEQYF

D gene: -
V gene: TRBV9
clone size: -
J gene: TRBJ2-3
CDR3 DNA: TGTGCCAGTGGACGGGACAAGGGGCAGTATTTT
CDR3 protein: CASGRDKGQYF

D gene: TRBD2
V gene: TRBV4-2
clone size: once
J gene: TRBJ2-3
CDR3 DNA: TGTGCCAGCAGCCAGCTACTAGCGGGAGTTAAAGATACGCAGTATTTT
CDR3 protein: CASSQLLAGVKDTQYF

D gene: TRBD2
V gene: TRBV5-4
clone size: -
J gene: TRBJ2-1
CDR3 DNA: TGTGCCAGCAGCTTCCCTAGCGGGGGGGCCGGAGCCGATGAGCAGTTCTTC
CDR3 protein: CASSFPSGGAGADEQFF

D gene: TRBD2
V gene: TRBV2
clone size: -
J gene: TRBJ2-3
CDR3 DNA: TGTGCCAGCAGTGTGGGCAAGACTAGCGGTATCACAGATACGCAGTATTTT
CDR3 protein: CASSVGKTSGITDTQYF

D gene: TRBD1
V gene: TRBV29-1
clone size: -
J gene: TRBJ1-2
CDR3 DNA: TGCAGCGTTGAGGCCGGGACAGGGTGGGATGGCTACACCTTC
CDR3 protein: CSVEAGTGWDGYTF

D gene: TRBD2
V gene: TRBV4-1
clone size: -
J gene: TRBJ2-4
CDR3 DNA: TGCGCCAGCAGCCAGGGGGGGGGATTAGCCAAAAACATTCAGTACTTC
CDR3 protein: CASSQGGGLAKNIQYF

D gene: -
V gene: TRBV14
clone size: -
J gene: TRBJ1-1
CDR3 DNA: TGTGCCAGCAGCCGTTCAGGGATTCCGGAAGCTTTCTTT
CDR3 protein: CASSRSGIPEAFF

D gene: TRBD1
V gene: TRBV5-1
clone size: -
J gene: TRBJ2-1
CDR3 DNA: TGCGCCAGCAGCATCGGGACAGGGAGATATGAGCAGTTCTTC
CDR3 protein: CASSIGTGRYEQFF

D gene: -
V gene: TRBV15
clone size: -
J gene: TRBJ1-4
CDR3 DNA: TGTGCCACCAGTCCTCCGGGGGGCAAAGATGAAAAACTGTTTTTT
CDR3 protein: CATSPPGGKDEKLFF

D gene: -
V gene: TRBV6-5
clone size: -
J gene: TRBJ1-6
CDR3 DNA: TGTGCCAGCAGTTTGAGGCAGGGCAATTCACCCCTCCACTTT
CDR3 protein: CASSLRQGNSPLHF

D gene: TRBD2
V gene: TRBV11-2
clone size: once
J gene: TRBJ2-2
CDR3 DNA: TGTGCCAGCAGCTTTCTGTCTAGCGGGTTGGCTCCGAACACCGGGGAGCTGTTTTTT
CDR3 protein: CASSFLSSGLAPNTGELFF

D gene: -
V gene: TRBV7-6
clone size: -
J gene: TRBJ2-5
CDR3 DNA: TGTGCCAGCAGCTTAGCGTTGGCTTTACAAGAGACCCAGTACTTC
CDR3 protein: CASSLALALQETQYF

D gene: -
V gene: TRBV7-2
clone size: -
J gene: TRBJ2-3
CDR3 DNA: TGTGCCAGCAGCTTAGCGGGGGGATCGACAGATACGCAGTATTTT
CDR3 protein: CASSLAGGSTDTQYF

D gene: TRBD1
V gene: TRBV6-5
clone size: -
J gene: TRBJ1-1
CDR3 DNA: TGTGCCAGTGACAGATCAGGGGGCCTCACTGAAGCTTTCTTT
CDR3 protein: CASDRSGGLTEAFF

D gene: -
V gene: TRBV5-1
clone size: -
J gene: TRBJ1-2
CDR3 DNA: TGCGCCAGCAGCTTGGCCCAGCAGGGGCCCCTTGGCTACACCTTC
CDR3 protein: CASSLAQQGPLGYTF

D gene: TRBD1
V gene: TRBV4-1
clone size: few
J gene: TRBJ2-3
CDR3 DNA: TGCGCCAGCAGCCAAAGACCGACAGGGAACACAGATACGCAGTATTTT
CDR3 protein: CASSQRPTGNTDTQYF

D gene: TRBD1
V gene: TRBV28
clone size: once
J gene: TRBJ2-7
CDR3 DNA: TGTGCCAGCAGTTTATTGGTGGGGACAGGAGACTACGAGCAGTACTTC
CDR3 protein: CASSLLVGTGDYEQYF

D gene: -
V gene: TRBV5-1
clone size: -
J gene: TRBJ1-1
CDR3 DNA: TGCGCCAGCAGCTTGGGAAGGGGCCACACTGAAGCTTTCTTT
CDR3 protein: CASSLGRGHTEAFF

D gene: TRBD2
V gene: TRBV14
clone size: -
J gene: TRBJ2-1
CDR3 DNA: TGTGCCAGCAGCCATATCGGGACTAGCGGGAGGGGGAATGAGCAGTTCTTC
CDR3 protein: CASSHIGTSGRGNEQFF

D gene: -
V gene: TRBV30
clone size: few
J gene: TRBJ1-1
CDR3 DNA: TGTGCCTGGAGTCAGGGAGGAACTGCTTTCTTT
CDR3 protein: CAWSQGGTAFF

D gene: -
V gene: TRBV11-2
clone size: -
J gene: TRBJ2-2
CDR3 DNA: TGTGCCAGCAGCTTACAATACACCGGGGAGCTGTTTTTT
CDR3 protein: CASSLQYTGELFF

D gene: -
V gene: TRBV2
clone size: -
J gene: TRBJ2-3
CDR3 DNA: TGTGCCAGCAATACAGGGAGTAGCACAGATACGCAGTATTTT
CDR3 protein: CASNTGSSTDTQYF

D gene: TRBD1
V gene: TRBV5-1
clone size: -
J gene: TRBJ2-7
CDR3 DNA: TGCGCCAGCAGCTTGTTATATGGACAGGGCTACGAGCAGTACTTC
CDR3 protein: CASSLLYGQGYEQYF

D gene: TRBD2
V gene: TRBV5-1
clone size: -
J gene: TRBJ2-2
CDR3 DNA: TGCGCCAGCAGCTTTTCAGCGGGAGCCACCGGGGAGCTGTTTTTT
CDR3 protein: CASSFSAGATGELFF

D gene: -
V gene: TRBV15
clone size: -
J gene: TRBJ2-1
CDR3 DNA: TGTGCCACCAGCAGAGATCAAGGGGCCTTCAATGAGCAGTTCTTC
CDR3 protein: CATSRDQGAFNEQFF

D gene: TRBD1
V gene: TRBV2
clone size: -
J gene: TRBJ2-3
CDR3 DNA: TGTGCCAGCAGTGAAGCGAGTTTAGGGGGCGTAGGCACAGATACGCAGTATTTT
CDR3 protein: CASSEASLGGVGTDTQYF

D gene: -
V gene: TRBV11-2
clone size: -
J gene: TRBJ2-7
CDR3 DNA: TGTGCCAGCAGCACGCGGGACAGCCCTACCTACGAGCAGTACTTC
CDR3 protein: CASSTRDSPTYEQYF

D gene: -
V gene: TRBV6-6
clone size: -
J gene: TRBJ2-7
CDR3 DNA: TGTGCCAGCACGACGGGGAGCTACGAGCAGTACTTC
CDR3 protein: CASTTGSYEQYF

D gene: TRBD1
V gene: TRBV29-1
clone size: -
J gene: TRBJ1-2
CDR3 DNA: TGCAGCGTCCCATCCCCCGGGACAGTCTTGGACTACACCTTC
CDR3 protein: CSVPSPGTVLDYTF

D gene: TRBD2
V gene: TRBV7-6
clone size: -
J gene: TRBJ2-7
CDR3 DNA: TGTGCCAGCAGCTTAGGTGGGACTAGCTACGAGCAGTACTTC
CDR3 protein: CASSLGGTSYEQYF

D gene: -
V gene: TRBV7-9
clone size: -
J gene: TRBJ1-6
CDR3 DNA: TGTGCCAGCAGCTTAGTTATGGCCAGAAATTCACCCCTCCACTTT
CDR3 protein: CASSLVMARNSPLHF

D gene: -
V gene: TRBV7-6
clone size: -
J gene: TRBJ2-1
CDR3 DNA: TGTGCCAGCAGCTTCCTTGACACACCCTACAATGAGCAGTTCTTC
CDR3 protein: CASSFLDTPYNEQFF

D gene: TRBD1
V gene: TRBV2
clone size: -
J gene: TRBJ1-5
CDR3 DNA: TGTGCCAGCAGTGCCAGGGACAGCTACAATCAGCCCCAGCATTTT
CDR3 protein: CASSARDSYNQPQHF